The 22 T cell receptor beta chains listed next were all sequenced from one sample in a study of T cells of healthy individuals. MiXCR, run by TCRdb on the 5' RACE reads, gives a single entry per CDR3 protein. There are tens of thousands of distinct CDR3 sequences in the sample; about 17% occur only once, and about 4.3% lies in the top ten. These receptors were obtained from a human donor in good health.

This clonotype was observed many times. The V and J genes are TRBV29-1 and TRBJ1-2; D is possibly TRBD1 (6 bases). Germline loops: CDR1 SQVTM, CDR2 ANQGSEA. V shed 6 bases and J shed 4 bases, with 15 bases lying between them. This CDR3 contains 13 residues. As DNA, the CDR3 is TGCAGCGTCCCGCACAGGGAAGTCTATGGCTACACCTTC. Protein product: CSVPHREVYGYTF.

This clonotype came up many times. The chain has TRBV12-3 or TRBV12-4 and TRBJ2-1; 8 positions match TRBD2. The CDR3 extends over 14 amino acids. J lost 12 bases, V lost 0 bases, and 7 bases had no gene match. The CDR3 bases are TGTGCCAGCAGTTTAGCCCTAGCGGGCGGGGGGCAGTTCTTC. Translating gives CASSLALAGGGQFF.

Ten or more counts support this clonotype. V is TRBV20-1 and J is TRBJ2-7, with 12 bases lining up with TRBD2. This CDR3 spans 16 amino acids. Germline CDR1 and CDR2: DFQATT and SNEGSKA (reference sequence). Trimming cost V 3 bases and J 1 base; bases outside gene matches: 7. As DNA, the CDR3 is TGCAGTGCTAGGTCTAGCGGGAGGGCGGGGTCCTACGAGCAGTACTTC. Its translation is CSARSSGRAGSYEQYF.

The V and J genes are TRBV19 and TRBJ2-1; 9 nucleotides align to TRBD2. The CDR3 sequence is 13 residues long. Trimming took 4 bases from V and 7 from J; bases not matched to a gene: 2. Germline values: CDR1 LNHDA, CDR2 SQIVND (reference sequence). CDR3 loop: CASSRLAANEQFF. The CDR3 DNA follows: TGTGCCAGTAGTAGACTAGCGGCGAATGAGCAGTTCTTC.

This clonotype was counted many times. This chain connects TRBV29-1 to TRBJ2-3; 7 bases fit TRBD2. This CDR3 has 14 residues. Trimming cost V 1 base and J 3 bases; bases outside gene matches: 4. From germline, CDR1 is SQVTM and CDR2 ANQGSEA. The CDR3 DNA sequence: TGCAGCGTTGAAGGGCGGGAGAATACAGATACGCAGTATTTT. This translates into CSVEGRENTDTQYF.

This clonotype was counted ten times or more. V and J are TRBV6-5 and TRBJ2-7, with D perhaps TRBD1 (5 bases). The germline V and J ends were trimmed by 5 bases and 3 bases, with 8 bases remaining between them. This CDR3 is built from 12 residues. Germline CDR1 is MNHEY and CDR2 is SVGAGI. CDR3 residues: CASSSQGYEQYF. The CDR3 DNA sequence: TGTGCCAGCAGTAGCCAGGGCTACGAGCAGTACTTC.

This clonotype was observed many times. This chain links TRBV29-1 with TRBJ2-1, with D possibly being TRBD2 (6 bases). Germline lookup yields CDR1 SQVTM and CDR2 ANQGSEA. The CDR3 runs 12 residues. The CDR3 loop reads CIGGSIYNEQFF. In DNA form, the CDR3 reads TGCATAGGAGGGAGTATCTACAATGAGCAGTTCTTC.

The CDR3 DNA sequence: TGTGCCATCAGTGGGAAGGGGACTAGCCGGAGGGGGTACACCGGGGAGCTGTTTTTT. This gives the protein CAISGKGTSRRGYTGELFF. The chain links TRBV10-3 to TRBJ2-2; 9 positions match TRBD2. CDR1 is ENHRY and CDR2 is SYGVKD in the germline V gene. With V trimmed by 4 bases and J by 3 bases, 15 bases remained unmatched. This CDR3 spans 19 amino acids.

This clonotype was recorded at least ten times. The rearrangement uses TRBV7-2 and TRBJ1-3; D unclear. CDR1 is SGHTA, CDR2 FQGNSA, per germline. The CDR3 contains 15 residues. The V end was cut by 5 bases, the J end by 6 bases, with 17 bases between. The CDR3 nucleotides read TGTGCCAGCAGCCGACGTGTGGGCCTTACAAACACCATATATTTT. It specifies CASSRRVGLTNTIYF.

The chain carries TRBV7-2 and TRBJ1-6, with D unresolved. The CDR3 loop spans 16 amino acids. The V gene's germline CDR1 is SGHTA and CDR2 FQGNSA. Between the trimmed V and J ends, which lost 4 bases and 2 bases, there was a span of 12 bases. CDR3 sequence: CASSYERPTYNSPLHF. The CDR3 DNA reads TGTGCCAGCAGCTATGAAAGGCCTACCTATAATTCACCCCTCCACTTT.

Only a few counts were recorded for this clonotype. This chain connects TRBV11-2 to TRBJ2-1; TRBD2 aligns across 7 bases. CDR1 is SGHAT and CDR2 is FQNNGV in the germline V gene. V shed 0 bases and J 6 bases; nucleotides not matched to a gene: 5. The CDR3 has 15 amino acids. The CDR3 DNA reads as TGTGCCAGCAGCTTAGAGGGGGGGTTTTCCAATGAGCAGTTCTTC. It yields the protein CASSLEGGFSNEQFF.

This clonotype came up many times. The chain couples TRBV7-2 to TRBJ2-1; TRBD2 matches at 11 bases. Germline V gene data show CDR1 as SGHTA and CDR2 as FQGNSA. Losses at the gene ends were 5 bases for V and 3 bases for J; bases not matched to a gene: 3. This CDR3 spans 15 amino acids. The chain's CDR3 is CASSQGLAGYNEQFF. The CDR3 bases are TGTGCCAGCAGCCAAGGACTAGCGGGCTACAATGAGCAGTTCTTC.

This clonotype has a count of ten or more. The chain is built from TRBV7-9 and TRBJ1-2, with D possibly TRBD1 on 5 matching bases. The germline V gene has CDR1 SEHNR and CDR2 FQNEAQ (reference sequence). The CDR3 is made up of 14 amino acids. Trimming cost V 5 bases and J 4 bases, with 14 bases left between them. Written as DNA, the CDR3 is TGTGCCAGCAGCCCCACGGGGCAGGTCTATGGCTACACCTTC. Amino acids: CASSPTGQVYGYTF.

In this sample, this clonotype turned up many times. The rearrangement uses TRBV20-1 and TRBJ2-1; no reliable D call. The germline gives CDR1 DFQATT, CDR2 SNEGSKA (reference sequence). Trimming stripped 3 bases from V and 0 bases from J, with 9 bases between. This CDR3 contains 14 residues. Here the CDR3 reads CSARAWNSYNEQFF. The CDR3 nucleotides read TGCAGTGCTAGGGCCTGGAACTCCTACAATGAGCAGTTCTTC.

This clonotype came up many times. This chain joins TRBV7-3 and TRBJ2-7; 10 bases align to TRBD1. Trimming cost V 4 bases and J 5 bases; bases outside gene matches: 5. The CDR3 length is 14 residues. The germline CDR1 and CDR2 sequences are SGHTA and FQGTGA. As DNA, the CDR3 is TGTGCCAGCAGCTCCACCGGGACAGGGGACGAGCAGTACTTC. This encodes CASSSTGTGDEQYF. Supplemented by reference TRBV7-3 and TRBJ2-7, the full variable domain reads GAGVSQTPSNKVTEKGKYVELRCDPISGHTALYWYRQSLGQGPEFLIYFQGTGAADDSGLPNDRFFAVRPEGSVSTLKIQRTERGDSAVYLCASSSTGTGDEQYFGPGTRLTVT.

This clonotype was counted between two and nine times. The rearrangement uses TRBV6-5 and TRBJ2-7; possibly TRBD2 for D (5 bases). With 10 bases removed from V and 0 bases from J, the gap between germline ends came to 16 bases. This CDR3 is built from 14 residues. Germline V CDR1 and CDR2: MNHEY, SVGAGI. DNA for the CDR3: TGTGCCACTTCAATCGGCGGGCACTCCTACGAGCAGTACTTC. Translated: CATSIGGHSYEQYF.

This clonotype was recorded many times. V gene TRBV3-1 combines with J gene TRBJ2-5; D is uncertain. V dropped 1 base and J dropped 5 bases, with 8 bases sitting between them. The length of the CDR3 is 13 residues. Per germline, CDR1 LGHDT and CDR2 YNNKEL (reference sequence). The CDR3 DNA is TGTGCCAGCAGCCAAGGGGTGTACGAGACCCAGTACTTC. Translated: CASSQGVYETQYF.

This clonotype has at least ten counts. The chain is built from TRBV30 and TRBJ1-2, with D possibly being TRBD1 (5 bases). The CDR3 sequence is 11 residues long. CDR1 is GTSNPN, CDR2 SVGIG, per germline (reference sequence). V lost 2 bases, J lost 7 bases, and 8 bases lay in between. The CDR3 DNA sequence: TGTGCCTGGAGTCCTGGGGGTGGCTACACCTTC. Its protein is CAWSPGGGYTF.

V is TRBV7-2 and J is TRBJ2-1, with D maybe TRBD2 (6 bases). The CDR3 totals 15 residues. Germline assignment: CDR1 SGHTA and CDR2 FQGNSA. The ends were cut back, 3 bases at V and 1 base at J, with 10 bases in the middle. CDR3 nucleotide sequence: TGTGCCAGCAGCTTTAGCGGACTTTCCTACAATGAGCAGTTCTTC. Its translation: CASSFSGLSYNEQFF.

The chain uses TRBV20-1 and TRBJ2-1, with 10 bases that match TRBD1. Germline V lookup: CDR1 DFQATT, CDR2 SNEGSKA (reference sequence). V trimming: 5 bases; J trimming: 9 bases; junction bases outside the gene matches: 16. The CDR3 has 16 residues. CDR3 coding DNA: TGCAGTGCTGGGGGTTCGACAGGGGGCTTTATGGGTGAGCAGTTCTTC. It encodes CSAGGSTGGFMGEQFF.

This clonotype occurred many times. The genes are TRBV7-2 and TRBJ2-7; D uncertain. Trimming took off 2 bases at V and 4 bases at J, with 9 bases between the two ends. Germline CDR1 and CDR2: SGHTA and FQGNSA. The CDR3 runs to 13 residues. The CDR3 DNA follows: TGTGCCAGCAGCTTACGGCGGCTATACGAGCAGTACTTC. Its protein is CASSLRRLYEQYF.

V gene TRBV7-2 combines with J gene TRBJ2-2; D remains unclear. V lost 5 bases, J lost 4 bases, and 8 bases lay in between. Germline loops: CDR1 SGHTA, CDR2 FQGNSA. The CDR3 length is 13 residues. This CDR3 is CASSPARTGELFF. CDR3 nucleotide sequence: TGTGCCAGCAGCCCCGCGCGCACCGGGGAGCTGTTTTTT.